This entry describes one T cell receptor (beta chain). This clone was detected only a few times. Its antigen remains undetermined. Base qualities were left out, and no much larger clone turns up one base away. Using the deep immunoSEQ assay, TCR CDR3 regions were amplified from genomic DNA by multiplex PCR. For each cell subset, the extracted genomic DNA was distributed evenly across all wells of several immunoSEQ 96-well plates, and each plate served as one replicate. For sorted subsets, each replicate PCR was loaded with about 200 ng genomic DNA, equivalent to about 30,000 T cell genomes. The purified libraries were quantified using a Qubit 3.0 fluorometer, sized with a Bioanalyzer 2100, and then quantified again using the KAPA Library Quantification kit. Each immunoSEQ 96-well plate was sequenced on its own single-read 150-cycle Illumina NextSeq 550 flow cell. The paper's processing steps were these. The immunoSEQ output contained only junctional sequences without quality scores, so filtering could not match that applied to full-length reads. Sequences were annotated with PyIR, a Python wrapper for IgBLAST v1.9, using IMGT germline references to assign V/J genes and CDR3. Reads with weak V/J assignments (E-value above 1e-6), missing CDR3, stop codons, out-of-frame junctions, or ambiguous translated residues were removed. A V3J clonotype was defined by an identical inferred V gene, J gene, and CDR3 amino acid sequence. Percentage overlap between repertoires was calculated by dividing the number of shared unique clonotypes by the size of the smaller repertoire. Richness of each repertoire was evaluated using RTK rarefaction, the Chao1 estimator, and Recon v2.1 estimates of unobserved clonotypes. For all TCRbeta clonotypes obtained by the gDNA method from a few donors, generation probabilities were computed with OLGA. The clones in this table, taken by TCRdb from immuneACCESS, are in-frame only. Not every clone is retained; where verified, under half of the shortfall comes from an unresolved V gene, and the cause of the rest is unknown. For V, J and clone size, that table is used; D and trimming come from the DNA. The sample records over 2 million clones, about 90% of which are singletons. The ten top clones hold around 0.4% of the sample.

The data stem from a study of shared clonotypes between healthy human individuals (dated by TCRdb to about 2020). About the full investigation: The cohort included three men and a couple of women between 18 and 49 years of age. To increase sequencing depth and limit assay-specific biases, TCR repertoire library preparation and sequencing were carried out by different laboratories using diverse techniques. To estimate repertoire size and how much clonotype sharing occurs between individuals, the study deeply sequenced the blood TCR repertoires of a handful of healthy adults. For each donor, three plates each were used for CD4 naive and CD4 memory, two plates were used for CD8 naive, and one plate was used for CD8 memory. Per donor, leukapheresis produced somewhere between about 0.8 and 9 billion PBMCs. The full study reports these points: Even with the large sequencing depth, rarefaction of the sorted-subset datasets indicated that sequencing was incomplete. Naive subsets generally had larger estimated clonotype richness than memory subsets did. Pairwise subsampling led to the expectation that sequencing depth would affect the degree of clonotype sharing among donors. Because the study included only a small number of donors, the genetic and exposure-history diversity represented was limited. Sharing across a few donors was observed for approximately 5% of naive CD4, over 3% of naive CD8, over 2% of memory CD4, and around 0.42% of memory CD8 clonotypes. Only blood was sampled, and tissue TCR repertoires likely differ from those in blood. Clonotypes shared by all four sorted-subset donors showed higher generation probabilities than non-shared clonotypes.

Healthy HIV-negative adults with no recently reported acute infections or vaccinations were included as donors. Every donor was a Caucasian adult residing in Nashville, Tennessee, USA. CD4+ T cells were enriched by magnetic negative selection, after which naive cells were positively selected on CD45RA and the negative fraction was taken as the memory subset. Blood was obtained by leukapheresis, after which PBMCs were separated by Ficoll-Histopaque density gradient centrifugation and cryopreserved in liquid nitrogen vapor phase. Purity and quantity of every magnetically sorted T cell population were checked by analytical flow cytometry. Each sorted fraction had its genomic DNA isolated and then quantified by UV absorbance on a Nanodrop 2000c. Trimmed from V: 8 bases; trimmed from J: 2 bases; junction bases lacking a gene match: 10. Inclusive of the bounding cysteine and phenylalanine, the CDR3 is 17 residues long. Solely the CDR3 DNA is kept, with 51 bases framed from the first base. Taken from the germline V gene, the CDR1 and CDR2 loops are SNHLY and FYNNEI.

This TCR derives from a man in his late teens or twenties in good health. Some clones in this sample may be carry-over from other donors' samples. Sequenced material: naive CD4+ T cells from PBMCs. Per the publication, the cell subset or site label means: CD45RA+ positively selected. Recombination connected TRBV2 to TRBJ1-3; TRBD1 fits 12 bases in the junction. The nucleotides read TGTGCCAGCGTCGGGACAGGGGGCCCCTTGACTGGAAACACCATATATTTT. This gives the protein CASVGTGGPLTGNTIYF.